This TCR beta chain was sequenced during a study of T cell repertoires in cytomegalovirus infection. Study-wide context: Indicated by public TCR beta signatures were CMV infection and matching HLA type.

This clonotype showed up just a few times. Its target is not known. Study-level points and caveats: The study found HLA-C-restricted CMV-specific TCR beta clonotypes dominating the ex vivo response.

TCRdb ran MiXCR on the reads and lists one entry per CDR3 protein. Among about 490,000 distinct CDR3 sequences, 16% were seen once, and the ten largest hold about 24%. V lost 4 bases to trimming and J lost 0 bases, with 17 bases between them. The CDR3 loop spans 16 amino acids. Germline CDR1 and CDR2: SGHRS and YFSETQ. The receptor comes from a human donor in good health (CMV status not recorded). Some clones in this sample may be carry-over from other donors' samples. This rearrangement joins TRBV5-1 to TRBJ2-7; perhaps TRBD2 as D (7 bases). Sequencing used CD8+ T cells from PBMCs. The CDR3 spells CASSLPGGQSSYEQYF. The CDR3, as DNA: TGCGCCAGCAGCCTCCCGGGGGGACAAAGCTCCTACGAGCAGTACTTC.